The TCR beta chain described here comes from a study of Ad26.COV2.S vaccination and SARS-CoV-2 variants. As for the study in general: Intramuscular Ad26.COV2.S doses were given once or twice, 56 days apart. Study-wide results and limits: Compared with placebo recipients, vaccine recipients had higher spike-specific TCR breadth. Analyses that measured TCR breadth and depth may have underestimated total T cell responses.

In germline, CDR1 is MDHEN, CDR2 SYDVKM. The germline V and J ends were trimmed by 5 bases and 6 bases, with 14 bases remaining between them. This CDR3 has 14 residues. Clones were read by immunoSEQ multiplex PCR, and TCRdb kept only the in-frame ones, dropping some. This sample carries approximately 410,000 clones, 88% of them seen once, and the ten largest clones take around 3.6%. A word on this clone: What it binds is not known.

Treatment noted: about 20 received Ad26.COV2.S at low or high dose, single or two shots; about 5 received placebo; per-sample allocation not given. Each sample was drawn 63 days after the first injection (of vaccine or placebo). The administered vaccine (an Ad26 vector) expressed Wuhan-strain SARS-CoV-2 spike. The sequence was collected from a person aged 18 to 65 who received the Ad26.COV2.S COVID-19 vaccine or a placebo. The specimen was peripheral blood, collected in a trial of Ad26.COV2.S vaccine versus placebo. V usage is TRBV28 and J usage is TRBJ1-5; D is uncertain. The CDR3 reads CASSPPRGSQPQHF. CDR3 coding DNA: TGTGCCAGCAGTCCCCCTCGAGGAAGTCAGCCCCAGCATTTT.